A selection of T cell receptor beta chains follows, all from one sample in a study of CD4 T cells in relation to SARS-CoV-2 and coronaviruses. Their antigen targets remain unknown. Measured with immunoSEQ multiplex PCR; TCRdb has only the in-frame clones, and not every one. This table holds 20,000 to 25,000 clones, 65% to 70% found once. Sequencing was carried out using CD4+ T cells from PBMCs, cultured in vitro. The source of these receptors is a human donor in good health. The CDR3 runs from the conserved cysteine through the conserved F or W. A D gene is named only where the DNA matches it firmly. Only some rows state a clone size, as once, few, many or a class for expanded clones.

cdr3_aa cdr3_nt clone_size j_call d_call v_call
CASSLENYGYTF TGTGCCAGCAGCTTAGAGAACTATGGCTACACCTTC - TRBJ1-2 - TRBV7-8
CASSEMVWSGNTIYF TGTGCCAGCAGTGAGATGGTGTGGTCAGGAAACACCATATATTTT - TRBJ1-3 - TRBV6-1
CASSFSRQNTEAFF TGTGCCAGCAGCTTTTCTCGACAGAACACTGAAGCTTTCTTT - TRBJ1-1 - TRBV7-2
CASSPLRSSYNEQFF TGTGCCAGCTCACCTTTAAGGAGCTCCTACAATGAGCAGTTCTTC few TRBJ2-1 - TRBV18
CASSYSGTAQMDTQYF TGTGCCAGCAGTTACTCCGGGACAGCACAAATGGATACGCAGTATTTT - TRBJ2-3 TRBD1 TRBV6-2/TRBV6-3
CASSDTAASGNTIYF TGTGCCAGCAGTGATACAGCTGCCTCTGGAAACACCATATATTTT few TRBJ1-3 - TRBV6-1
CASTKKEGQGANEQFF TGTGCCAGCACCAAGAAAGAGGGACAGGGGGCCAATGAGCAGTTCTTC - TRBJ2-1 TRBD1 TRBV7-9
CASSVEAAADTQYF TGTGCCAGCAGCGTAGAAGCTGCCGCAGATACGCAGTATTTT - TRBJ2-3 - TRBV9
CASSGRLAGAPPEQYF TGTGCCAGCAGTGGTCGACTAGCGGGGGCCCCGCCAGAGCAGTACTTC - TRBJ2-7 TRBD2 TRBV6-1
CASSDRGSSYNEQFF TGTGCCAGCAGCGACAGGGGGAGCTCCTACAATGAGCAGTTCTTC - TRBJ2-1 TRBD1 TRBV7-9
CSTSWGYETQYF TGTTCCACGAGTTGGGGGTACGAGACCCAGTACTTC few TRBJ2-5 - TRBV7-9
CASSSGGIIDTQYF TGTGCCAGCAGCAGCGGGGGGATAATTGATACGCAGTATTTT - TRBJ2-3 TRBD2 TRBV3-1/TRBV3-2
CASSERGDPGYTF TGTGCCAGCAGTGAAAGGGGGGACCCTGGCTACACCTTC - TRBJ1-2 - TRBV6-1
CSAQDAPRRGYTF TGCAGCGCTCAGGATGCGCCTAGGAGGGGCTACACCTTC - TRBJ1-2 - TRBV29-1
CASSAGTYQETQYF TGTGCCAGCAGTGCCGGGACTTACCAAGAGACCCAGTACTTC once TRBJ2-5 - TRBV2
CAWSPSWTSLPYEQYF TGTGCCTGGAGTCCCTCCTGGACTAGCTTACCCTACGAGCAGTACTTC - TRBJ2-7 TRBD2 TRBV30
CASSQDTGSNSPLHF TGCGCCAGCAGCCAAGATACAGGATCAAATTCACCCCTCCACTTT - TRBJ1-6 - TRBV4-1
CASSYSGGTIRYEQYF TGTGCCAGCAGTTACTCAGGCGGCACTATCCGCTACGAGCAGTACTTC - TRBJ2-7 - TRBV6-5
CASIERSGGYNEQFF TGTGCCAGCATCGAGCGAAGCGGGGGCTACAATGAGCAGTTCTTC - TRBJ2-1 TRBD2 TRBV6-5
CASREGTGELFF TGCGCCAGCAGAGAGGGAACCGGGGAGCTGTTTTTT - TRBJ2-2 - TRBV5-1
CASSQVGGGNSNIQYF TGCGCCAGCAGCCAAGTTGGCGGGGGGAACTCAAACATTCAGTACTTC - TRBJ2-4 TRBD2 TRBV4-3
CASSSPGGNTEAFF TGTGCCAGCAGTTCCCCTGGGGGGAACACTGAAGCTTTCTTT - TRBJ1-1 - TRBV27
CSAAPRKPLHF TGCAGTGCGGCACCCCGCAAGCCCCTCCACTTT - TRBJ1-6 - TRBV20-1
CASNKVGQGNYGYTF TGTGCCAGCAACAAGGTGGGACAGGGGAACTATGGCTACACCTTC - TRBJ1-2 TRBD1 TRBV5-6
CASSFVLPPETQYF TGTGCCAGCAGTTTTGTCCTACCCCCAGAGACCCAGTACTTC - TRBJ2-5 - TRBV6-2/TRBV6-3
CASRTWAGPGNTIYF TGTGCCAGCAGGACCTGGGCAGGGCCTGGAAACACCATATATTTT - TRBJ1-3 - TRBV2
CASTEQGGNQPQHF TGCGCCAGCACGGAACAGGGGGGCAATCAGCCCCAGCATTTT - TRBJ1-5 TRBD1 TRBV5-1
CASSTTAGPGTDTQYF TGCGCCAGCTCGACTACGGCGGGGCCGGGGACAGATACGCAGTATTTT once TRBJ2-3 - TRBV5-1
CAWSVGGGQPQHF TGTGCCTGGAGTGTAGGGGGCGGGCAGCCCCAGCATTTT - TRBJ1-5 TRBD1 TRBV30
CASSRVPLLAGEINEQFF TGTGCCAGCAGCCGAGTTCCTCTACTAGCGGGAGAGATTAATGAGCAGTTCTTC - TRBJ2-1 TRBD2 TRBV5-4
CSVFRQGGNGYTF TGCAGCGTTTTCAGACAGGGAGGTAATGGCTACACCTTC - TRBJ1-2 TRBD1 TRBV29-1
CASFISSHTGQDRYGYTF TGTGCCAGTTTTATATCCTCGCACACGGGGCAGGATCGGTATGGCTACACCTTC - TRBJ1-2 - TRBV19
CASSPTNTQETQYF TGTGCCAGTAGCCCCACCAATACCCAAGAGACCCAGTACTTC - TRBJ2-5 - TRBV19
CASTGEGTYEQYF TGTGCCAGCACGGGGGAAGGAACCTACGAGCAGTACTTC few TRBJ2-7 - TRBV6-5
CASKDSSGPSLDEQYF TGCGCCAGCAAGGATTCTAGCGGGCCAAGTCTCGACGAGCAGTACTTC - TRBJ2-7 TRBD2 TRBV10-2
CSVQKPGSYEQYF TGCAGCGTCCAAAAGCCGGGGTCCTACGAGCAGTACTTC - TRBJ2-7 - TRBV29-1
CASSELPGLAGRNEQFF TGCGCCAGCAGTGAGTTGCCGGGACTAGCGGGGAGGAATGAGCAGTTCTTC once TRBJ2-1 TRBD2 TRBV10-2
CASSQPHRRTYEQYF TGCGCCAGCAGCCAACCCCATAGGCGAACCTACGAGCAGTACTTC - TRBJ2-7 - TRBV4-1
CASRVRFSGNTIYF TGTGCCAGCAGGGTCAGGTTCTCTGGAAACACCATATATTTT - TRBJ1-3 - TRBV5-6
CASSLARDSDTQYF TGTGCCAGCAGCTTAGCGCGGGACAGTGATACGCAGTATTTT - TRBJ2-3 - TRBV7-2
CASSHTQLSGETQYF TGTGCCAGCAGCCACACCCAACTGTCTGGGGAGACCCAGTACTTC - TRBJ2-5 - TRBV5-6
CASSVSERGRVGAQYF TGTGCCAGCAGCGTATCGGAGCGGGGGCGAGTCGGGGCCCAGTACTTC - TRBJ2-5 TRBD2 TRBV9
CASSPLGVYEQYF TGTGCCAGCAGCCCGTTAGGGGTCTACGAGCAGTACTTC few TRBJ2-7 - TRBV4-2
CASSPPKWTDTQYF TGTGCCAGCTCACCACCGAAGTGGACAGATACGCAGTATTTT - TRBJ2-3 - TRBV18
CASSRWGGEEKLFF TGTGCCAGCAGCCGCTGGGGGGGAGAGGAAAAACTGTTTTTT few TRBJ1-4 - TRBV9
CASSVLQGLAGFKNIQYF TGTGCCAGCAGCGTACTCCAGGGACTAGCGGGATTTAAAAACATTCAGTACTTC few TRBJ2-4 TRBD2 TRBV9
CASSQRRAGGADTQYF TGCGCCAGCAGCCAACGTCGAGCGGGAGGGGCAGATACGCAGTATTTT - TRBJ2-3 TRBD2 TRBV4-3
CASSPIAGAYNEQFF TGTGCCAGCTCCCCTATAGCGGGAGCCTACAATGAGCAGTTCTTC - TRBJ2-1 TRBD2 TRBV18
CASSQWGTGELFF TGCGCCAGCAGCCAATGGGGGACCGGGGAGCTGTTTTTT few TRBJ2-2 - TRBV4-3